This TCR beta chain derives from a study of regulatory T cells in long-lasting Graves disease (dated by TCRdb to about 2021). For the study in its entirety: Persistent Graves' disease meant more than 5 years of antithyroid drug treatment with TSH receptor autoantibodies that stayed positive. Persistent Graves' disease patients were compared with newly diagnosed Graves' disease patients by peripheral blood TCR sequencing and RNA sequencing. The study was conducted in China and was registered as a clinical trial. A total of around 35 samples were covered by TCR sequencing, comprising some 13 persistent and roughly 20 newly diagnosed Graves' disease patients. Persistent Graves' disease patients in the clinical cohort had taken antithyroid drugs for roughly ten years on average. Broad study findings and their caveats: More public clonotypes were shared among persistent patients (under 3,000) than among newly diagnosed patients (under 1,000). As a limitation, the authors acknowledged that the small sample size may reduce accuracy. Sequencing and analysis were limited to the TCR beta chain. Preferential use of TRBV28, TRBJ1-2 and TRBJ2-5 was observed in persistent disease, whereas TRBV20-1 and TRBJ2-1 were favored in newly diagnosed disease. Because the primary lesion, thyroid tissue, could not be accessed, the study looked at peripheral blood alone. Compared with newly diagnosed patients, patients with persistent Graves' disease had lower TCR Shannon entropy and fewer highly expanded clones, which suggests clonal expansion.

In its sample, this clonotype was seen many times. Its binding antigen is unknown. No base quality information exists; no much larger clone differs at one position. Receptors were amplified or captured by multiplex PCR. Sequencing took place on an Illumina HiSeq 4000. TCR beta libraries were built with iRepertoire HTBI primers and Arm-PCR amplification of CDR3 regions. Before sequencing, the PCR products went through gel purification. The paper's data handling went like this. Gene usage analysis of CDR3 amino acid clonotypes relied on the approximately 60 TRBV and about 15 TRBJ segments identified across samples. Filtered high-quality paired reads were merged into contigs using COPE and FqMerger. Contigs were aligned with BLAST to IMGT TRBV, TRBD and TRBJ reference genes, and CDR3 was defined per IMGT. Any clonotype with a frequency above 0.1% was classified as a highly expanded clone. Repertoire diversity was measured by Shannon entropy, and V-J evenness by the Gini coefficient. A clonotype found in more than one individual was treated as public. TCRdb reworked the public reads: Q25 trimming with fastp, MiXCR clone assembly, productive beta chains retained. Each CDR3 protein appears once, grouped with its most common genes and DNA. TCRdb assigned the V and J calls; the authors' analysis was not used. A total of around 340,000 distinct CDR3 sequences appear in this sample, roughly a fifth of them only once. The top ten clones comprise less than 35% of the sample.

The time point label corresponds to: persistent/refractory GD, antithyroid drugs over 5 years with positive TRAb. For both TCR sequencing and RNA sequencing, RNA was extracted from PBMCs using TRIzol. Graves' disease was diagnosed according to American Thyroid Association guidelines. Recruitment of patients was carried out at an endocrinology department in Xi'an, China. From each patient, about 9.7 milliliters of peripheral blood was collected into an EDTA anticoagulant tube. Ficoll Paque Plus density gradient separation was used to isolate PBMCs, and no further T cell sorting was performed. RNA quality was checked with an Agilent 2100 Bioanalyzer and agarose gel, and concentration with a NanoDrop 2000. Including cysteine and phenylalanine, the CDR3 has 15 amino acids. Kept here is only the CDR3 DNA, which spans 45 bases and is read in frame from base 1. At the junction V is shortened by 5 bases and J by 7 bases; bases outside the gene matches: 11. Via the germline V gene, CDR1 is MDHEN and CDR2 SYDVKM.

The sample in question was peripheral blood mononuclear cells (PBMCs), obtained when the disease was refractory, from a patient treated with antithyroid drugs. The TCR was taken from a female donor with Graves disease. The V gene is TRBV28 and the J gene is TRBJ1-5, with 7 central nucleotides matching TRBD1. The CDR3 reads as follows: CASSPGTAASQPQHF. The DNA sequence is given as TGTGCCAGCAGTCCCGGGACAGCCGCTTCGCAGCCCCAGCATTTT.